The rows below give T cell receptor beta chains drawn from one sample of a study of T cell responses to AZD1222 COVID-19 vaccine. Generated by immunoSEQ multiplex PCR, the TCRdb table keeps only in-frame clones and is missing some. The repertoire holds just over 60,000 clones, with approximately 83% as singletons. Sequenced here: peripheral blood, sampled on day 0 of AZD1222 vaccination. The receptor set was obtained from an adult in good health. Both conserved end residues are trimmed from each CDR3.

ASSSTTGLDTEAF	TRBV18	TRBJ1-1
ASSLTGTGGEQF	TRBV28	TRBJ2-1
ASSPGRGNEKLF	TRBV5-1	TRBJ1-4
AWSVLFRDSPLH	TRBV30	TRBJ1-6
ASSLGTRSYEQY	TRBV5-6	TRBJ2-7
ASSPFSGNEQF	TRBV3-1/TRBV3-2	TRBJ2-1
ASSLGGTNTEAF	TRBV27	TRBJ1-1
ASSQVEFDTIY	TRBV4-1	TRBJ1-3
ASRGGNQPQH	TRBV27	TRBJ1-5
ASSSPGTGGRGGYT	TRBV28	TRBJ1-2
ALKGNEQF	TRBV30	TRBJ2-1
ASSLPDTDTQY	TRBV7-6	TRBJ2-3
ATSDGDSLNNEQF	TRBV24-1	TRBJ2-1
ASIRDHATNEKLF	TRBV19	TRBJ1-4
ASSQEEMVEQY	TRBV4-1	TRBJ2-7
ASRTGTSGGPGGYEQF	TRBV2	TRBJ2-1
ATAARGDNQPQH	TRBV24-1	TRBJ1-5
ASSVLNQPQH	TRBV9	TRBJ1-5
ASRPLEGNTEAF	TRBV5-1	TRBJ1-1
ASSVGPPSGNQPQH	TRBV2	TRBJ1-5
ASRDRGHEQY	TRBV2	TRBJ2-7
ASSFNKGVNSPLH	TRBV7-8	TRBJ1-6
ASSPLSGQGTGELF	TRBV18	TRBJ2-2
ASRENTEAF	TRBV6-5	TRBJ1-1
ATWTGTGNTEAF	TRBV10-3	TRBJ1-1
ASSFRDRLNEKLF	TRBV5-4	TRBJ1-4
AWSVLRSTDTQY	TRBV30	TRBJ2-3
ASRTGGLETQY	TRBV12-3/TRBV12-4	TRBJ2-5
ASSILGENTEAF	TRBV19	TRBJ1-1
ASSAQGGSPLH	TRBV9	TRBJ1-6
ASSPGTNYRDEQF	TRBV5-1	TRBJ2-1
ASSPRTGVNTEAF	TRBV19	TRBJ1-1
ASSLDRDGTGELF	TRBV7-9	TRBJ2-2
ASTLRGLSYNEQF	TRBV6-5	TRBJ2-1
ASSALRGGSNTEAF	TRBV9	TRBJ1-1
SALPITGYGYT	TRBV29-1	TRBJ1-2
ASSYGTGDYEQY	TRBV6-6	TRBJ2-7
AMPMAGRGYT	TRBV7-9	TRBJ1-2
ASSPGEGFAYEQY	TRBV28	TRBJ2-7
ASSTTGVSTDTQY	TRBV13	TRBJ2-3
ASRQGSGGARELF	TRBV7-2	TRBJ2-2
SVGGGANEKLF	TRBV29-1	TRBJ1-4
ASSPQGGKTQY	TRBV14	TRBJ2-5
ASSPYGGTPEAF	TRBV7-2	TRBJ1-1
ASSVAESSSSYEQY	TRBV9	TRBJ2-7
ASSPRGGINTEAF	TRBV9	TRBJ1-1
ASSFDRGHEKLF	TRBV7-2	TRBJ1-4
ASSTPGDTGELF	TRBV13	TRBJ2-2
ASSLETSGGPGNEQF	TRBV5-1	TRBJ2-1
ASSPQRGGQETQY	TRBV7-2	TRBJ2-5
ASSRRPGTATEAF	TRBV5-6	TRBJ1-1
ASSFSGDYGYT	TRBV5-5	TRBJ1-2
ASSWGGDEQF	TRBV6-2/TRBV6-3	TRBJ2-1
ASMDGTYNEQF	TRBV12-3/TRBV12-4	TRBJ2-1
ASSRGQNYGYT	TRBV4-3	TRBJ1-2
ASSLDGGRGSPLH	TRBV7-2	TRBJ1-6
ASSSYSGNSYEQY	TRBV5-1	TRBJ2-7
ASSLTGTGAGGYT	TRBV5-1	TRBJ1-2
SARSGTEAF	TRBV20-1	TRBJ1-1